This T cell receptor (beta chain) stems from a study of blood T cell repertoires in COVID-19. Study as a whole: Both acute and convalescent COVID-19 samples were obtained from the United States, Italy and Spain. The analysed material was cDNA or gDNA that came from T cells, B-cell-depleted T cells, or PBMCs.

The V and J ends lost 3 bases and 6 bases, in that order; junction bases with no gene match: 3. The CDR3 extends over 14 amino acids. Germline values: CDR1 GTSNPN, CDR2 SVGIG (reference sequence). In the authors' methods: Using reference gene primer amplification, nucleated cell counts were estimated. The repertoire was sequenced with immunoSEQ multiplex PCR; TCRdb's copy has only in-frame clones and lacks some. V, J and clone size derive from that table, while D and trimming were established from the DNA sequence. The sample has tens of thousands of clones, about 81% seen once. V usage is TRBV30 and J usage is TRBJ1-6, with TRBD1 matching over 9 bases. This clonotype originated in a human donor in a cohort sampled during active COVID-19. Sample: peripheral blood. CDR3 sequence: CAWSAGQGNSPLHF. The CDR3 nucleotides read TGTGCCTGGAGCGCGGGACAGGGTAATTCACCCCTCCACTTT. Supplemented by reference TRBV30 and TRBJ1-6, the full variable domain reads SQTIHQWPATLVQPVGSPLSLECTVEGTSNPNLYWYRQAAGRGLQLLFYSVGIGQISSEVPQNLSASRPQDRQFILSSKKLLLSDSGFYLCAWSAGQGNSPLHFGNGTRLTVT.